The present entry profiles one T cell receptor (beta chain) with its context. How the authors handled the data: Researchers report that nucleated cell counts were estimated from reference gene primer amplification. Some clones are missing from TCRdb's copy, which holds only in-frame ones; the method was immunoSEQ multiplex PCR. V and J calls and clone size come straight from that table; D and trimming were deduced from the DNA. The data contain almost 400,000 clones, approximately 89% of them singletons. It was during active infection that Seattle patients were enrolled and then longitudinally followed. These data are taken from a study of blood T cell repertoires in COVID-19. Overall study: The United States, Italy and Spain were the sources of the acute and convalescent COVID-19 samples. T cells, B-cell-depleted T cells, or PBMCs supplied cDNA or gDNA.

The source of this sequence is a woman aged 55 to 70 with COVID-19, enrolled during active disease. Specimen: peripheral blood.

CDR3 residues: CASSRLRGGGQPQHF. The CDR3 nucleotides are TGTGCCAGCAGCCGGTTAAGGGGGGGCGGTCAGCCCCAGCATTTT. The chain carries TRBV5-6 and TRBJ1-5, with a tentative D call TRBD1 (6 bases). Germline assignment: CDR1 SGHDT and CDR2 YYEEEE. The CDR3 extends over 15 amino acids. Trimming shortened V by 4 bases and J by 6 bases, and 17 bases separated the two germline ends.